This TCR beta chain was obtained from a study of T cells in Graves' hyperthyroidism and ophthalmopathy. Study results and limitations: A model using 13 V-J features told ophthalmopathy apart from stable hyperthyroidism.

V shed 6 bases and J 3 bases; nucleotides not matched to a gene: 11. CDR1 is MDHEN, CDR2 SYDVKM, per germline. The CDR3 spans 16 residues. Graves' hyperthyroidism was deemed stable absent ophthalmopathy progression within 18 months. This clonotype was detected many times. The antigen remains unidentified. The CDR3 regions of TCR beta were amplified from RNA transcripts. HTBI primers drove first-round RT-PCR of the TCR CDR3. TCRdb re-called the multiplex PCR reads through MiXCR, storing one row per CDR3 protein. Altogether roughly 420,000 distinct CDR3 sequences are present, roughly 13% being singletons, with the ten largest covering more than 4.5%.

Sample: blood. The receptor's source is a woman under 30 with Graves' hyperthyroidism. V is TRBV28 and J is TRBJ1-2; TRBD1 matches at 9 bases. The DNA for the CDR3 is TGTGCCAGCAGAACTTACGGGGGACAGGGCGACTATGGCTACACCTTC. This codes for CASRTYGGQGDYGYTF.